These T cell receptor beta chains were read from a single sample in a study of cytomegalovirus exposure and HLA in healthy donors. Sequencing used immunoSEQ multiplex PCR; TCRdb keeps in-frame clones, though not all of them. The sample yields about 130,000 clones, roughly 83% seen once. Sequencing was carried out using PBMCs. These receptors all come from a man younger than 30 in good health and CMV-seronegative. Each CDR3 is given with its conserved first and last residue. A D gene is named only where the DNA matches it firmly. The size field is filled for only some rows; it gives once, few, many or a size class.

.	.	TRBV11-2	17	TRBJ2-6	TGTGCCAGCAGCTTATTGGTCGGGAGCTCTGGGGCCAACGTCCTGACTTTC	CASSLLVGSSGANVLTF
TRBD1	.	TRBV7-3	17	TRBJ2-6	TGTGCCAGCAGCTTAATGGGGACAGGGGTTGGGGCCAACGTCCTGACTTTC	CASSLMGTGVGANVLTF
.	.	TRBV7-2	16	TRBJ2-2	TGTGCCAGCAGTTGGGGACTCCGGAGGTCCACCGGGGAGCTGTTTTTT	CASSWGLRRSTGELFF
TRBD1	.	TRBV30	13	TRBJ1-5	TGTGCCTGGAGCGGGACAGGGGTTCAGCCCCAGCATTTT	CAWSGTGVQPQHF
TRBD1	.	TRBV2	15	TRBJ1-5	TGTGCCAGCAGTGCGACAGGGGAGGGCAATCAGCCCCAGCATTTT	CASSATGEGNQPQHF
.	.	TRBV11-2	14	TRBJ2-7	TGTGCCGCCGGCCCCGGGAGTCCCCCCTACGAGCAGTACTTC	CAAGPGSPPYEQYF
TRBD2	.	TRBV5-1	14	TRBJ2-1	TGCGCCAGCAGTTTTCTTCTAGCGGACAATGAGCAGTTCTTC	CASSFLLADNEQFF
TRBD1	.	TRBV19	15	TRBJ1-5	TGTGCCAGTAGTATGCGAGGGACAGGTCAACAGCCCCAGCATTTT	CASSMRGTGQQPQHF
TRBD2	.	TRBV29-1	18	TRBJ2-7	TGCAGCGTTGAGGCGGGATCACGTAGGACTAGCGGAACCTACGAGCAGTACTTC	CSVEAGSRRTSGTYEQYF
.	.	TRBV30	15	TRBJ2-2	TGTGCCTGGAGGTTACCCCGGGACTACACCGGGGAGCTGTTTTTT	CAWRLPRDYTGELFF
.	.	TRBV18	16	TRBJ1-6	TGTGCCAGCTCACGGATCGTACAGGAATCTGGGTCACCCCTCCACTTT	CASSRIVQESGSPLHF
.	few	TRBV29-1	13	TRBJ1-1	TGCAGCGTTCAGGCAACGATGAACACTGAAGCTTTCTTT	CSVQATMNTEAFF
TRBD2	.	TRBV28	14	TRBJ2-5	TGTGCCAGCAGTTTGGGAGGGGTACAAGAGACCCAGTACTTC	CASSLGGVQETQYF
TRBD2	.	TRBV19	15	TRBJ2-1	TGTGCCAGTAACCTTCCGGGACTAGTCGACAATGAGCAGTTCTTC	CASNLPGLVDNEQFF